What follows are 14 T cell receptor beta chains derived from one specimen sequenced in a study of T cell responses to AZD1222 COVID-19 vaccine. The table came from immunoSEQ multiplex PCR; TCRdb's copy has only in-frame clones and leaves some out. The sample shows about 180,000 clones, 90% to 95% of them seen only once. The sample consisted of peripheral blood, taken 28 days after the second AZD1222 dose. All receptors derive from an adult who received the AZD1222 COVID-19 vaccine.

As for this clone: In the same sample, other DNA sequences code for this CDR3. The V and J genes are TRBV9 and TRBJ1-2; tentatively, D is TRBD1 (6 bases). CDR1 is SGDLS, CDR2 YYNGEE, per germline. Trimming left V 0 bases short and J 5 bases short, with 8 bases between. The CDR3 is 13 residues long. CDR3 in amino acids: CASSVGGAYGYTF. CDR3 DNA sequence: TGTGCCAGCAGCGTAGGGGGGGCATATGGCTACACCTTC.

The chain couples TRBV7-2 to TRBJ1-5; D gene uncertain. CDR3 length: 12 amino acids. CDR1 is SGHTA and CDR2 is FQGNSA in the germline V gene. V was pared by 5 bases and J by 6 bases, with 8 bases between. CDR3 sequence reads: CASSHNRQPQHF. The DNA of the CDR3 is TGTGCCAGCAGCCACAATCGTCAGCCCCAGCATTTT.

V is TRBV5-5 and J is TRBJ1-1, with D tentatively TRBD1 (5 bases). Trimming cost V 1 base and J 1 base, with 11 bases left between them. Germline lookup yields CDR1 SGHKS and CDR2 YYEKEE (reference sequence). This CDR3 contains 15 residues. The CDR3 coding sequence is TGTGCCAGCAGCTTGACAGGACCAGAGAACACTGAAGCTTTCTTT. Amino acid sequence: CASSLTGPENTEAFF.

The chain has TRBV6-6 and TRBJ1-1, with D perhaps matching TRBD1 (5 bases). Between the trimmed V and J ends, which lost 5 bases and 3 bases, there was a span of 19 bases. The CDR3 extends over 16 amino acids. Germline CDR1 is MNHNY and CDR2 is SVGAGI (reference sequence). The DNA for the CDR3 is TGTGCCAGCAGTCCCGGGCAGACTGGGGGACACACTGAAGCTTTCTTT. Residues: CASSPGQTGGHTEAFF.

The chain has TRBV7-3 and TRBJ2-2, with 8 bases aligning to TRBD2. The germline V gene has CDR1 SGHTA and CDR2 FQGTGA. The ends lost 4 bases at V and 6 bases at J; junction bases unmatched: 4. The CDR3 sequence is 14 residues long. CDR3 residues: CASSSGAGAGELFF. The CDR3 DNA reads TGTGCCAGCAGCTCAGGAGCGGGAGCCGGGGAGCTGTTTTTT.

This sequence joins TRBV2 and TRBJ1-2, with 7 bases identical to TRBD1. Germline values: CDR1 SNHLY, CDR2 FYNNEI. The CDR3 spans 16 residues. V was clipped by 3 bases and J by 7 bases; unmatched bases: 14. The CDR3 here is CASSDYRDSSMAGYTF. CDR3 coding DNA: TGTGCCAGCAGTGACTACCGGGACAGTTCCATGGCTGGCTACACCTTC.

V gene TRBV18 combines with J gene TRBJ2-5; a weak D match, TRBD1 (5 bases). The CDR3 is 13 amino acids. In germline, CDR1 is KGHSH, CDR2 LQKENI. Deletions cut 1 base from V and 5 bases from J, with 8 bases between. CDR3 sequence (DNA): TGTGCCAGCTCACCACAGGGGTTGGAGACCCAGTACTTC. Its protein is CASSPQGLETQYF.

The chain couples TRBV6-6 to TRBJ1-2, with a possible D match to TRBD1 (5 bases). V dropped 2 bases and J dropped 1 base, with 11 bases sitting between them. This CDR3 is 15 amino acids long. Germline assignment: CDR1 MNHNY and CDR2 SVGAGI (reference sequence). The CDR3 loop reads CASSYGAAINYGYTF. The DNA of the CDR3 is TGTGCCAGCAGTTACGGGGCGGCAATTAACTATGGCTACACCTTC.

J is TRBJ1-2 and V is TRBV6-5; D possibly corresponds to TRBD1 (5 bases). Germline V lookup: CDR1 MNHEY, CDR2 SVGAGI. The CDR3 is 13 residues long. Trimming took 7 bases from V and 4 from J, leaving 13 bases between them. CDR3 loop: CASNPETVYGYTF. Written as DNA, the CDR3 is TGTGCCAGCAACCCGGAGACAGTCTATGGCTACACCTTC.

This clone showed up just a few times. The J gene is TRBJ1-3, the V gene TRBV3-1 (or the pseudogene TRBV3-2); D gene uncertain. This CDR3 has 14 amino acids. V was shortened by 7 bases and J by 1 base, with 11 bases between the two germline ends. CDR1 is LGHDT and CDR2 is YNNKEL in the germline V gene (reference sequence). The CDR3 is CASKLAHSGNTIYF. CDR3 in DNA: TGTGCCAGCAAACTGGCCCATTCTGGAAACACCATATATTTT.

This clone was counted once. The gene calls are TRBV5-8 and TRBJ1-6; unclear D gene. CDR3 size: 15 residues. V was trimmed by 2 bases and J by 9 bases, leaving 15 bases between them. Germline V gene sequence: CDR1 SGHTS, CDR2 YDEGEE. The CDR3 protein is CASSLRGGIPSPLHF. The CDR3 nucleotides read TGTGCCAGCAGCTTACGAGGCGGCATACCTTCACCCCTCCACTTT.

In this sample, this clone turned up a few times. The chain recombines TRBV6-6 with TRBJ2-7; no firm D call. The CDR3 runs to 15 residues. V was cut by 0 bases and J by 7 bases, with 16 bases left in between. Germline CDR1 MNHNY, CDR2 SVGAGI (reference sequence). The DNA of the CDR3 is TGTGCCAGCAGTTACTCTTCTGACGGTCTGGGGGAGCAGTACTTC. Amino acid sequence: CASSYSSDGLGEQYF.

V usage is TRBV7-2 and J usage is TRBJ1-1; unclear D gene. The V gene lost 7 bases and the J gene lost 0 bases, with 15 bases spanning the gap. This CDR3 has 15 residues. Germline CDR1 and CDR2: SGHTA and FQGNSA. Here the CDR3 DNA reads TGTGCCAGCACCCGGGCAGGAGCTCTGAACACTGAAGCTTTCTTT. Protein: CASTRAGALNTEAFF.

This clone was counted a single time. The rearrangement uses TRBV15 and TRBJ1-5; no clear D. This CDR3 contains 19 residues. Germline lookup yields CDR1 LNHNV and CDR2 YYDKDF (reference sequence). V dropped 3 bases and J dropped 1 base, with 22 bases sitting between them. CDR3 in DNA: TGTGCCACCAGCAGTGGTAGGTTCGTTGACATGAACAGCAATCAGCCCCAGCATTTT. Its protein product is CATSSGRFVDMNSNQPQHF.